The next 8 T cell receptor beta chains were all read from a single sample in a study of T cells in Graves' hyperthyroidism and ophthalmopathy. The source material, RNA transcripts, was used to amplify TCR beta CDR3 regions. TCR CDR3 regions were first amplified by RT-PCR with HTBI primers. One entry per CDR3 protein, called by TCRdb with MiXCR from the multiplex PCR reads. The repertoire holds around 540,000 distinct CDR3 sequences, with around 42% as singletons. The sequenced sample consisted of peripheral blood or thyroid tissue (not recorded which). The receptor source for this set is a woman aged 18-29 years with Graves' hyperthyroidism.

In this sample, this clonotype turned up a few times. The V and J genes are TRBV20-1 and TRBJ2-7; 8 nucleotides align to TRBD1. Looked up from germline, CDR1 is DFQATT and CDR2 is SNEGSKA (reference sequence). V gave up 5 bases and J gave up 5 bases; unmatched junction bases: 8. CDR3 length: 13 amino acids. The CDR3: CSAPRQGKHEQYF. CDR3 nucleotides: TGCAGTGCTCCCCGACAGGGGAAACACGAGCAGTACTTC.

This clonotype was counted only a few times. In DNA form, the CDR3 reads TGTGCCAGCAGCTTAGGAGAGGGGAGGCAGGAGACCCAGTACTTC. Translation: CASSLGEGRQETQYF. The chain is built from TRBV7-2 and TRBJ2-5; possibly TRBD2 for D (6 bases). This CDR3 is built from 15 residues. V was clipped by 1 base and J by 5 bases, with 14 bases between them. CDR1 is SGHTA and CDR2 is FQGNSA in the germline V gene.

The V gene is TRBV10-3, the J gene TRBJ1-6; 8 positions match TRBD1. Germline V gene sequence: CDR1 ENHRY, CDR2 SYGVKD. The V segment lost 10 bases and the J segment 8 bases; nucleotides outside the gene matches: 13. The CDR3 totals 15 residues. CDR3 sequence reads: CASRGRDRLDSPLHF. CDR3 bases: TGTGCCAGCAGAGGCCGGGACAGGTTGGATTCACCCCTCCACTTT.

A note on this clonotype: Germline is not matched at one junction end, which may reflect a read error. The chain couples TRBV15 to TRBJ1-1; perhaps TRBD1 as D (6 bases). The germline V gene encodes CDR1 LNHNV and CDR2 YYDKDF (reference sequence). The CDR3 extends over 14 amino acids. CDR3 nucleotides: TGTGCCACCAGCCGAGAGGCAGGGGACACTGAAGCTTTCTTT. Translation gives CATSREAGDTEAFF.

The chain links TRBV19 to TRBJ1-4; 7 bases are a match to TRBD1. Germline CDR1 LNHDA, CDR2 SQIVND (reference sequence). The J segment lost 5 bases and the V segment lost 5 bases, leaving 2 bases of the junction unmatched. The CDR3 runs 13 residues. Written as DNA, the CDR3 is TGTGCCAGTAGTGAGACAGGGAATGAAAAACTGTTTTTT. This gives the protein CASSETGNEKLFF.

This clonotype was detected many times. The chain carries TRBV15 and TRBJ1-5; no clear D. Germline V gene lookup returns CDR1 LNHNV and CDR2 YYDKDF (reference sequence). V lost 7 bases and J 0 bases, leaving 7 bases between the germline ends. The CDR3 is 13 residues long. The CDR3 bases are TGTGCCACCAAGCAAACTAGCAATCAGCCCCAGCATTTT. Translating it yields CATKQTSNQPQHF.

A remark on this clonotype: A much larger clone differs by one base, so this may be a read error. The V gene is TRBV20-1, the J gene TRBJ1-1; D perhaps matches TRBD1 (6 bases). The CDR3 is 14 amino acids. CDR1 and CDR2 (germline): DFQATT, SNEGSKA (reference sequence). DNA for the CDR3: TGCAGTGCCCTAGCCGGGACACCGAACACTGAAGCTCTCTTT. It specifies CSALAGTPNTEALF.

This clonotype appeared a few times. This chain links TRBV2 with TRBJ2-5; D possibly matches TRBD1 or TRBD2 (5 bases each). Germline CDR1 and CDR2: SNHLY and FYNNEI. The CDR3 length is 12 residues. The germline V and J ends were trimmed by 5 bases and 7 bases, with 11 bases remaining between them. The CDR3 DNA sequence: TGTGCCAGCAGTTACGGTGGGGGGACCCAGTACTTC. Amino acids: CASSYGGGTQYF.